This T cell receptor (beta chain) was documented in a study of cytomegalovirus exposure and HLA in healthy donors. Overall study: Findings of an earlier analysis included about 120 million unique TCR beta sequences from 180 million or so T cells. Study conclusions and caveats: Some TCR beta chains (roughly 160 of them) were listed as cytomegalovirus-associated. In an earlier analysis, most TCR beta V segments were productive about 87% or about 30% of the time. Sequencing likely caused a cluster of highly shared sequence variants.

As regards this clone: Its cognate antigen is unknown.

A multiplex PCR was run with 60 Vbeta primers and 13 Jbeta primers. The data were produced by immunoSEQ multiplex PCR, yet TCRdb's version contains in-frame clones alone and is incomplete. This table holds a few hundred thousand clones, roughly 80% found once. The CDR3 consists of 15 residues. Trimming removed 0 bases from V and 5 bases from J, with 13 bases in between. The germline gives CDR1 SGHRS, CDR2 YFSETQ. The chain employs TRBV5-1 and TRBJ2-3, with D perhaps matching TRBD2 (6 bases). This TCR derives from a man aged 25-45 years in good health and CMV-seronegative. Sample: PBMCs. The CDR3 spells CASSLASAVIDTQYF. As DNA, the CDR3 is TGCGCCAGCAGCTTGGCTAGCGCGGTGATAGATACGCAGTATTTT.